This record looks at one T cell receptor (beta chain) sequence and its context. This clone has a count of ten or more. Its antigen remains unidentified. There are no base qualities to consult, and no much larger clone falls within one base. From the cysteine through the phenylalanine, the CDR3 covers 12 amino acids. Only the CDR3 DNA is retained, 36 bases long and in frame from the first base. V is shortened by 0 bases, J by 6 bases, and the region joining them spans 5 bases. CDR1 and CDR2 (LNHDA, SQIVND) derive from the germline V gene (reference sequence). The library relied on PCR. Sequencing used an Illumina HiSeq 4000. High-throughput sequencing was used to profile the TCR beta-chain CDR3 region of each patient. The authors processed their data as follows. CDR3 differences across clinicopathological groups were used to build a classifier for discriminating distant-metastatic papillary thyroid cancer patients. The Shannon index was used to assess repertoire diversity, and the Morisita-Horn index was used to assess tumor-blood repertoire similarity. TCRdb applied fastp at Q25 and MiXCR to the public reads, then kept only in-frame beta chains. TCRdb, not the authors, supplied the V and J calls. This sample is represented by around 15,000 clones; 15% to 18% of them were singletons. Of the sample, 17% is held by the ten largest clones.

These data originate in a study of metastatic and nonmetastatic thyroid tumors (dated by TCRdb to about 2020). Looking at the study overall: Repertoires from peripheral blood and from tumor or nodule tissue samples of malignant and benign thyroid patients were compared.

Paper-wide results and their limitations: TCR beta diversity was reported as significantly higher in malignant tumors than in benign nodules, in both blood and tumor samples.

None of the patients had been given any treatment before thyroid surgery. Using T-cell receptor beta sequencing, the researchers looked back retrospectively at clinical samples from patients, gathered between about 2012 and 2018. The source of this sequence is a female donor with papillary thyroid cancer or a benign thyroid nodule (not recorded which). Some clones in this sample may be carry-over from other donors' samples. The sequenced sample consisted of blood. Recombination connected TRBV19 to TRBJ1-2, with the D gene too uncertain to name. The bases read TGTGCCAGTAGTATAGAAGGAGATGGCTACACCTTC. Its protein is CASSIEGDGYTF. Where the CDR3 stops, the reference TRBV19 and TRBJ1-2 genes take over; the full variable domain is DGGITQSPKYLFRKEGQNVTLSCEQNLNHDAMYWYRQDPGQGLRLIYYSQIVNDFQKGDIAEGYSVSREKKESFPLTVTSAQKNPTAFYLCASSIEGDGYTFGSGTRLTVV.